Shown below are 22 T cell receptor beta chains from a single sample sequenced in a study of CD8 T cells in Susac syndrome. cDNA came from roughly 0.5 to 1 ug RNA primed by random hexamers. TCRdb reanalysed the immunoSEQ multiplex PCR reads using MiXCR and keeps one entry per CDR3 protein. The table lists 150,000 to 180,000 distinct CDR3 sequences, around 96% of them singletons. Sequenced input: CD8+ T cells from PBMCs. The source of these receptors is a human donor with multiple sclerosis.

The chain carries TRBV20-1 and TRBJ2-5; D not resolved. The CDR3 extends over 15 amino acids. CDR1 is DFQATT, CDR2 SNEGSKA, per germline (reference sequence). V dropped 8 bases and J dropped 0 bases, with 19 bases sitting between them. The CDR3 here is CSSYPLGTNQETQYF. CDR3 sequence (DNA): TGCAGTTCTTACCCCTTGGGCACGAACCAAGAGACCCAGTACTTC.

The chain uses TRBV9 and TRBJ1-3; D unresolved. Germline CDR1 reads SGDLS; CDR2 reads YYNGEE. The CDR3 is 12 residues long. V shed 1 base and J shed 4 bases, with 3 bases lying between them. The CDR3: CASSVNGNTIYF. The CDR3 region has the DNA TGTGCCAGCAGCGTAAACGGAAACACCATATATTTT.

This clonotype was detected once. The genes are TRBV27 and TRBJ1-2, with D perhaps matching TRBD1 (6 bases). V lost 4 bases and J lost 4, with 13 bases in between. The CDR3 has 14 amino acids. CDR1 MNHEY and CDR2 SMNVEV come from the germline V gene (reference sequence). The CDR3, as DNA: TGTGCCAGCAGTTCGACCCACAGGGTCTATGGCTACACCTTC. Protein: CASSSTHRVYGYTF.

The chain links TRBV4-1 to TRBJ1-1; the D is unclear. The V and J ends lost 1 base and 4 bases respectively, with 13 bases between them. CDR3 length: 15 amino acids. The germline V gene has CDR1 MGHRA and CDR2 YSYEKL. This CDR3 reads CASSQGLGRATEAFF. Here the CDR3 DNA reads TGCGCCAGCAGCCAAGGATTGGGGAGGGCCACTGAAGCTTTCTTT.

This clonotype came up once. The chain has TRBV3-1 and TRBJ1-2; no clear D. Germline CDR1 is LGHDT and CDR2 is YNNKEL (reference sequence). The V end lost 11 bases, the J end lost 8 bases, and 15 bases lay between the germline ends. The CDR3 runs to 11 residues. The DNA for the CDR3 is TGTGCCTTTTTGGGAGGGAACGGCTACACCTTC. Its protein is CAFLGGNGYTF.

The chain joins TRBV5-1 to TRBJ2-5; D call uncertain. V lost 0 bases and J 3 bases, leaving 9 bases between the germline ends. This CDR3 region has 14 residues. Germline CDR1 and CDR2: SGHRS and YFSETQ. The CDR3, as DNA: TGCGCCAGCAGCTTGGGAGTAGGGAAAGAGACCCAGTACTTC. As protein: CASSLGVGKETQYF.

This clonotype was counted a single time. V and J are TRBV24-1 and TRBJ2-1; 7 bases map to TRBD1. This CDR3 has 17 amino acids. The J segment lost 4 bases and the V segment lost 3 bases, leaving 11 bases of the junction unmatched. The germline CDR1 and CDR2 sequences are KGHDR and SFDVKD. The CDR3 DNA reads as TGTGCCACCAGTGATCCTAACACAGGGGTCGCTTACAATGAGCAGTTCTTC. The encoded protein is CATSDPNTGVAYNEQFF.

This clonotype has just one count. The chain has TRBV29-1 and TRBJ1-1; tentatively, D is TRBD1 (5 bases). Trimming cost V 1 base and J 1 base, with 13 bases left between them. The CDR3 covers 15 residues. The germline V gene has CDR1 SQVTM and CDR2 ANQGSEA. CDR3 sequence reads: CSVEGGLAGNTEAFF. As DNA, the CDR3 is TGCAGCGTTGAAGGGGGCTTAGCGGGGAACACTGAAGCTTTCTTT.

This clonotype was found once. V usage is TRBV7-9 and J usage is TRBJ2-7, with D tentatively TRBD2 (6 bases). V gave up 4 bases and J gave up 7 bases, with 20 bases separating them. In germline, CDR1 is SEHNR, CDR2 FQNEAQ (reference sequence). The CDR3 extends over 15 amino acids. CDR3 coding DNA: TGTGCCAGCAGCTCCCCAGGGACTGCCTCGGTAGAGCAGTACTTC. Amino acid sequence: CASSSPGTASVEQYF.

V gene TRBV7-9 combines with J gene TRBJ2-1; D is uncertain. CDR3 length equals 14 residues. V gave up 7 bases and J gave up 9 bases, with 19 bases separating them. Germline V gene lookup returns CDR1 SEHNR and CDR2 FQNEAQ (reference sequence). The CDR3 DNA reads TGTGCCAGCAAACCCATGATTACGGGCAGTGAGCAGTTCTTC. Protein: CASKPMITGSEQFF.

V is TRBV27 and J is TRBJ2-1; 12 bases match TRBD2. CDR3 length equals 18 residues. Looked up from germline, CDR1 is MNHEY and CDR2 is SMNVEV (reference sequence). With 8 bases clipped from V and 0 bases from J, the junction kept 11 bases outside the gene matches. Here the CDR3 DNA reads TGTGCCAGCTCCCTTTTCCTAGCGGGGGGGTCCTCCTACAATGAGCAGTTCTTC. Residues: CASSLFLAGGSSYNEQFF.

This chain connects TRBV12-5 to TRBJ1-1; D uncertain. V was cut by 5 bases and J by 8 bases, with 9 bases left in between. Germline CDR1 is LGHNT and CDR2 is FRNRAP. This CDR3 contains 11 residues. Here the CDR3 DNA reads TGTGCTAGTGGTCCCCAGACAGAAGCTTTCTTT. Residues: CASGPQTEAFF. The variable domain in full, completed from reference TRBV12-5 and TRBJ1-1, reads DARVTQTPRHKVTEMGQEVTMRCQPILGHNTVFWYRQTMMQGLELLAYFRNRAPLDDSGMPKDRFSAEMPDATLATLKIQPSEPRDSAVYFCASGPQTEAFFGQGTRLTVV.

V and J are TRBV7-9 and TRBJ2-5, with D maybe TRBD2 (5 bases). CDR1 and CDR2 (germline): SEHNR, FQNEAQ (reference sequence). The CDR3 runs to 14 residues. Trimming shortened V by 5 bases and J by 3 bases, and 13 bases separated the two germline ends. CDR3 loop: CASSTPGWEETQYF. The CDR3 DNA follows: TGTGCCAGCAGCACCCCGGGGTGGGAAGAGACCCAGTACTTC. Supplemented by reference TRBV7-9 and TRBJ2-5, the full variable domain reads DTGVSQNPRHKITKRGQNVTFRCDPISEHNRLYWYRQTLGQGPEFLTYFQNEAQLEKSRLLSDRFSAERPKGSFSTLEIQRTEQGDSAMYLCASSTPGWEETQYFGPGTRLLVL.

V gene TRBV7-9 combines with J gene TRBJ2-7; tentative D call: TRBD1 (5 bases). The CDR3 extends over 13 amino acids. The germline gives CDR1 SEHNR, CDR2 FQNEAQ (reference sequence). Trimming took 6 bases from V and 1 from J, leaving 10 bases between them. CDR3 in DNA: TGTGCCAGCAGTACCCCAGGGTCCTACGAGCAGTACTTC. Protein product: CASSTPGSYEQYF.

The chain joins TRBV6-6 to TRBJ2-5; possible D gene TRBD2, 5 bases. From germline, CDR1 is MNHNY and CDR2 SVGAGI (reference sequence). The CDR3 is 11 amino acids. V was clipped by 10 bases and J by 3 bases, with 9 bases between them. CDR3 amino acids: CATRGEETQYF. The DNA for the CDR3 is TGTGCCACCCGGGGAGAAGAGACCCAGTACTTC.

The chain carries TRBV4-3 and TRBJ1-4, with a tentative D call TRBD1 (6 bases). Germline CDR1 LGHNA, CDR2 YSLEER. Trimming took off 5 bases at V and 0 bases at J, with 13 bases between the two ends. The CDR3 totals 16 residues. CDR3 residues: CASSDGQQPTNEKLFF. CDR3 DNA sequence: TGCGCCAGCAGCGACGGACAGCAACCAACTAATGAAAAACTGTTTTTT.

V and J are TRBV3-1 and TRBJ2-5; D unresolved. The CDR3 sequence is 15 residues long. Germline loops: CDR1 LGHDT, CDR2 YNNKEL (reference sequence). The V end lost 1 base, the J end lost 0 bases, and 9 bases lay between the germline ends. In DNA form, the CDR3 reads TGTGCCAGCAGCCAAGGGGCAGTGTACCAAGAGACCCAGTACTTC. Translating it yields CASSQGAVYQETQYF.

The genes are TRBV20-1 and TRBJ1-2; D is undetermined. CDR3 length: 11 residues. V lost 7 bases to trimming and J lost 0 bases, with 6 bases between them. Germline CDR1 DFQATT, CDR2 SNEGSKA (reference sequence). The DNA of the CDR3 is TGCAGTGGTGGGACTAACTATGGCTACACCTTC. It translates to CSGGTNYGYTF.

The V gene is TRBV29-1, the J gene TRBJ1-2; 9 nucleotides agree with TRBD1. The CDR3 is 13 amino acids. J gave up 5 bases and V 7 bases, and 8 bases lay outside the gene matches. Germline V CDR1 and CDR2: SQVTM, ANQGSEA. The CDR3 spells CSGRTGDGYGYTF. DNA of the CDR3: TGCAGCGGCCGGACAGGGGATGGTTATGGCTACACCTTC.

The chain has TRBV7-2 and TRBJ2-3; 8 positions agree with TRBD2. The CDR3 has 18 amino acids. Trimming took 1 base from V and 0 from J; bases not matched to a gene: 9. Germline-derived CDR1 and CDR2 are SGHTA and FQGNSA. This CDR3 reads CASSLGTSGPSSTDTQYF. Here the CDR3 DNA reads TGTGCCAGCAGCTTAGGTACTAGCGGACCATCTAGCACAGATACGCAGTATTTT.

V gene TRBV5-1 combines with J gene TRBJ2-5, with a tentative D call TRBD1 (6 bases). CDR3 length: 14 amino acids. V dropped 0 bases and J dropped 4 bases, with 10 bases sitting between them. The V gene's germline CDR1 is SGHRS and CDR2 YFSETQ. For the CDR3, the DNA is TGCGCCAGCAGCTTGGGGCAGGGGTTAGAGACCCAGTACTTC. Translating it yields CASSLGQGLETQYF.

The CDR3 reads CSARDRGEANYGYTF. CDR3 DNA sequence: TGCAGTGCTAGAGATCGCGGGGAGGCTAACTATGGCTACACCTTC. The genes are TRBV20-1 and TRBJ1-2; D not resolved. This CDR3 contains 15 residues. V lost 0 bases to trimming and J lost 0 bases, with 11 bases between them. Germline V gives CDR1 DFQATT, CDR2 SNEGSKA (reference sequence).